The source of this T cell receptor beta chain is a study of cytomegalovirus exposure and HLA in healthy donors. The primer mix had 60 Vbeta and 13 Jbeta primers. The protocol was immunoSEQ multiplex PCR, while the TCRdb copy is restricted to in-frame clones and leaves out a portion. The sample includes some 70,000 clones, roughly 80% of them seen just once. The germline V gene has CDR1 KGHSH and CDR2 LQKENI. The CDR3 is made up of 15 amino acids. V trimming: 0 bases; J trimming: 5 bases; junction bases outside the gene matches: 4. Worth noting for this clone: Its specificity is not known.

General study results and limits: In an earlier analysis, most TCR beta V segments were productive about 87% or about 30% of the time.

Material: PBMCs. The chain is built from TRBV18 and TRBJ2-3, with 8 nucleotides matching TRBD2. The receptor was derived from a woman aged 50 to 60 in good health and CMV-seronegative. The DNA of the CDR3 is TGTGCCAGCTCACCACCGCGCCTAGCGGGAGATACGCAGTATTTT. Translating gives CASSPPRLAGDTQYF.